This TCR beta chain was sequenced for a study of T cell repertoires in ileal Crohn's disease. Regarding time point: proximal margin of the surgical specimen (macroscopically non-inflamed). Findings of the study overall: Compared with non-smokers, active smokers at surgery showed more clonal expansions.

This clone showed up just a few times. Its antigen is still unknown. TCRdb keeps only in-frame clones here, not all; method: immunoSEQ multiplex PCR. This sample has 6,500 to 7,500 clones, with about 78% found just once. What was sequenced was ileal tissue. This clonotype originated in an adult with Crohn's disease.

CDR3 amino acids: CAIGPTTYEQYF. CDR3 sequence (DNA): TGTGCCATCGGACCTACAACGTACGAGCAGTACTTC. The rearrangement uses TRBV6-6 and TRBJ2-7; D ambiguous. The CDR3 covers 12 residues. CDR1 and CDR2 (germline): MNHNY, SVGAGI (reference sequence). The V end lost 10 bases, the J end lost 4 bases, and 14 bases lay between the germline ends.